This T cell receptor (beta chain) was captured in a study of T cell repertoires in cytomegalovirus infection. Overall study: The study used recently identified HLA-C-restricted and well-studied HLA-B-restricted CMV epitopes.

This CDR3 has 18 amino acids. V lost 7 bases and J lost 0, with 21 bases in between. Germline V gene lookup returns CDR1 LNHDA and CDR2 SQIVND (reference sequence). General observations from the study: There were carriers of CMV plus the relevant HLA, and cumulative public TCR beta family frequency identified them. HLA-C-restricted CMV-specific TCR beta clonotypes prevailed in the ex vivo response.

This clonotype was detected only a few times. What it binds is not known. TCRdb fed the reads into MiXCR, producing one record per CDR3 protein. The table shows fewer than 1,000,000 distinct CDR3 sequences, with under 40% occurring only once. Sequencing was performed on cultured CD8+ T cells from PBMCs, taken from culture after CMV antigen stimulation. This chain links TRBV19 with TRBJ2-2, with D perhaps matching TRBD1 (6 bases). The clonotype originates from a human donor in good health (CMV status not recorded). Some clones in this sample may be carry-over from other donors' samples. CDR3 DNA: TGTGCCAGTATTGTACAGGGTGACCTACGCTCGAACACCGGGGAGCTGTTTTTT. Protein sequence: CASIVQGDLRSNTGELFF.